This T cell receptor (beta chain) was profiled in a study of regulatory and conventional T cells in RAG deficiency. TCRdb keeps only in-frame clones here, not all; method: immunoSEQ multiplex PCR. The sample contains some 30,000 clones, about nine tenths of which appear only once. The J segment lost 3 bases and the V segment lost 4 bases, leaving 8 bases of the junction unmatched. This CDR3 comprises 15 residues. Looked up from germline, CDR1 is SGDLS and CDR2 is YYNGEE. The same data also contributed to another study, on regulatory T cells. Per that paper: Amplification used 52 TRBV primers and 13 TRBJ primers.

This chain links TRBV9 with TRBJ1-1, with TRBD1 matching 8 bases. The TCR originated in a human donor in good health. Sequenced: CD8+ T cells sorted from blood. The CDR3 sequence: CASSFQGAVDTEAFF. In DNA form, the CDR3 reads TGTGCCAGCAGCTTCCAGGGGGCAGTGGACACTGAAGCTTTCTTT.